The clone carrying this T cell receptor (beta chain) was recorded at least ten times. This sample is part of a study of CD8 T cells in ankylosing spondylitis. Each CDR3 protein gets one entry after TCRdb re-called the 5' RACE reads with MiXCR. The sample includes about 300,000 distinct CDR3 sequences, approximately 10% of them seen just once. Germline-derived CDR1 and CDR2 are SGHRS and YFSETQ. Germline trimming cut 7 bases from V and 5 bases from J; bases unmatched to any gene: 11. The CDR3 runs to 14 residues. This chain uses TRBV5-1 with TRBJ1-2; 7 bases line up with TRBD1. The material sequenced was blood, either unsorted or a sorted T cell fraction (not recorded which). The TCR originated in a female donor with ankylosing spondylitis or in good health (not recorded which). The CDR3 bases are TGCGCCAGCTCTGGGACAGATCTCCCGTATGGCTACACCTTC. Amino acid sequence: CASSGTDLPYGYTF.